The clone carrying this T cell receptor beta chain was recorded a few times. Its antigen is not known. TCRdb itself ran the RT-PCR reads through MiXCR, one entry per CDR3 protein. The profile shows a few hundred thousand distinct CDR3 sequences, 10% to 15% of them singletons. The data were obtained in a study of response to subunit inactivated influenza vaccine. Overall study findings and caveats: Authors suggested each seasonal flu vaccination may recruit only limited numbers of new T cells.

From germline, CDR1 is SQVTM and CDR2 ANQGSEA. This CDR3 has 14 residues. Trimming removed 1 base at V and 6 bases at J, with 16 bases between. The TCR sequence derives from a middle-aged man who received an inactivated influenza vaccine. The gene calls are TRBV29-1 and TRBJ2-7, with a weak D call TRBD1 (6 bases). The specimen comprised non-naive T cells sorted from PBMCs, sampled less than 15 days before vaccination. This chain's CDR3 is CSVEGTRQAGEQYF. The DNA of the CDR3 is TGCAGCGTTGAAGGGACCAGACAGGCGGGCGAGCAGTACTTC.